The 23 T cell receptor beta chains presented below share a single source sample, sequenced in a study of cytomegalovirus exposure and HLA in healthy donors. Vbeta (60) and Jbeta (13) primers were used in the PCR. TCRdb keeps only in-frame clones here, not all; method: immunoSEQ multiplex PCR. The data show fewer than 200,000 clones, 55% to 80% seen once. Sequenced material: PBMCs. The origin of the receptors is a woman younger than 35 in good health and CMV-seropositive.

J is TRBJ2-3 and V is TRBV7-9; 9 bases are shared with TRBD1. CDR1 and CDR2 from the germline V gene are SEHNR and FQNEAQ (reference sequence). V gave up 5 bases and J gave up 4 bases; unmatched junction bases: 16. The CDR3 is 18 residues long. CDR3 coding DNA: TGTGCCAGCAGCACAACTTTTACAGGGGGCGTGCTTCCAGATACGCAGTATTTT. This gives the protein CASSTTFTGGVLPDTQYF.

This clone was seen just once. V and J are TRBV2 and TRBJ1-4; TRBD1 matches 9 bases. The ends lost 6 bases at V and 8 bases at J; junction bases unmatched: 7. Germline V gene sequence: CDR1 SNHLY, CDR2 FYNNEI. The CDR3 is made up of 14 amino acids. The CDR3 reads CASSYGQGREKLFF. The CDR3 region has the DNA TGTGCCAGCAGCTACGGACAGGGGAGGGAAAAACTGTTTTTT.

This chain connects TRBV10-2 to TRBJ2-2; 9 positions agree with TRBD1. Germline V gene sequence: CDR1 WSHSY, CDR2 SAAADI. The CDR3 has 17 amino acids. The V gene end was trimmed by 4 bases and the J gene end by 1 base; junction bases not matched to a gene: 7. The CDR3 region is CASSVSGQGMNTGELFF. CDR3 sequence (DNA): TGCGCCAGCAGTGTTTCGGGACAGGGTATGAACACCGGGGAGCTGTTTTTT.

The chain combines TRBV30 with TRBJ1-2; D is undetermined. Germline CDR1 GTSNPN, CDR2 SVGIG (reference sequence). The ends were cut back, 3 bases at V and 1 base at J, with 12 bases in the middle. This CDR3 has 14 amino acids. The CDR3 DNA reads TGTGCCTGGAGCCTATATCGGGGTAACTATGGCTACACCTTC. Amino acid sequence: CAWSLYRGNYGYTF.

The chain couples TRBV6-5 to TRBJ2-7; D unclear. V dropped 5 bases and J dropped 0 bases, with 11 bases sitting between them. This CDR3 has 14 amino acids. Germline assignment: CDR1 MNHEY and CDR2 SVGAGI. The CDR3 coding sequence is TGTGCCAGCAGTAGATCCCCTAGCTCCTACGAGCAGTACTTC. Protein: CASSRSPSSYEQYF.

The CDR3 DNA sequence: TGTGCCAGCAGCGTACTCAACCAAATTAACACTGAAGCTTTCTTT. Its translation is CASSVLNQINTEAFF. The chain uses TRBV6-5 and TRBJ1-1, with unresolved D. Per the germline V gene, CDR1 is MNHEY and CDR2 is SVGAGI. Trimming shortened V by 6 bases and J by 2 bases, and 16 bases separated the two germline ends. CDR3 size: 15 residues.

V gene TRBV4-1 combines with J gene TRBJ2-7; 14 nucleotides align to TRBD2. Germline CDR1 is MGHRA and CDR2 is YSYEKL. This CDR3 is built from 17 residues. The V gene end was trimmed by 5 bases and the J gene end by 1 base; junction bases not matched to a gene: 7. CDR3 sequence reads: CASSTRLAGGRSYEQYF. CDR3 DNA: TGCGCCAGCAGCACCCGACTAGCGGGGGGGCGATCCTACGAGCAGTACTTC.

This chain links TRBV7-9 with TRBJ2-5; 13 positions agree with TRBD2. The J segment lost 8 bases and the V segment lost 5 bases, leaving 20 bases of the junction unmatched. Germline V gene sequence: CDR1 SEHNR, CDR2 FQNEAQ (reference sequence). The CDR3 is 19 amino acids. The CDR3 is CASSTYGTSGTLIFLTQYF. CDR3 DNA: TGTGCCAGCAGCACCTACGGGACTAGCGGGACCCTGATCTTTTTAACCCAGTACTTC.

A few counts support this clone. Other nucleotide sequences in the sample specify the same CDR3. This chain uses TRBV5-1 with TRBJ1-2; TRBD1 matches 8 bases. Unmatched junction bases numbered 7, after V lost 4 bases and J lost 8 bases. CDR1 and CDR2 (germline): SGHRS, YFSETQ. This CDR3 has 13 amino acids. CDR3 bases: TGCGCCAGCAGCCTAGACAGGGGTGGAGGCTACACCTTC. Translating it yields CASSLDRGGGYTF.

V gene TRBV28 combines with J gene TRBJ2-5; 9 positions match TRBD2. V lost 2 bases, J lost 5 bases, and 6 bases stayed unmatched. This CDR3 contains 15 residues. CDR1 is MDHEN and CDR2 is SYDVKM in the germline V gene. DNA for the CDR3: TGTGCCAGCAGTTTAGTAGCGGGAGAAGGGGAGACCCAGTACTTC. Its protein product is CASSLVAGEGETQYF. Drawing the rest from reference TRBV28 and TRBJ2-5, the complete variable domain is DVKVTQSSRYLVKRTGEKVFLECVQDMDHENMFWYRQDPGLGLRLIYFSYDVKMKEKGDIPEGYSVSREKKERFSLILESASTNQTSMYLCASSLVAGEGETQYFGPGTRLLVL.

The chain employs TRBV30 and TRBJ2-5, with 7 bases that match TRBD2. The end of the DNA is better explained by TRBJ2-7, so the J call may be wrong. The CDR3 runs 13 residues. The germline CDR1 and CDR2 sequences are GTSNPN and SVGIG (reference sequence). DNA of the CDR3: TGTGCCTGGGAGGTCGGGGGGTCCTACGAGCAGTACTTC. It translates to CAWEVGGSYEQYF.

V and J are TRBV5-1 and TRBJ2-5, with 11 bases aligning to TRBD2. The J segment lost 5 bases and the V segment lost 0 bases, leaving 9 bases of the junction unmatched. Per the germline V gene, CDR1 is SGHRS and CDR2 is YFSETQ. The CDR3 sequence is 17 residues long. In DNA, the CDR3 is TGCGCCAGCAGCTTGGTTGCTAGCGGGAGGAAGGGGGAGACCCAGTACTTC. Translation: CASSLVASGRKGETQYF.

The J gene is TRBJ2-3, the V gene TRBV30; 10 bases map to TRBD1. The V gene's germline CDR1 is GTSNPN and CDR2 SVGIG (reference sequence). This CDR3 comprises 15 residues. V was clipped by 1 base and J by 5 bases; unmatched bases: 6. Written as DNA, the CDR3 is TGTGCCTGGAGTGGTCAGGACAGGGGGGGAGATACGCAGTATTTT. Residues: CAWSGQDRGGDTQYF.

The V gene is TRBV7-8, the J gene TRBJ1-2; 7 bases align to TRBD1. V gave up 1 base and J gave up 3 bases; unmatched junction bases: 5. The germline CDR1 and CDR2 sequences are SGHVS and FQNEAQ. This CDR3 is built from 15 residues. The CDR3 sequence is CASSLGDRAHYGYTF. The CDR3 DNA is TGTGCCAGCAGCTTAGGAGACAGGGCCCACTATGGCTACACCTTC.

This rearrangement joins TRBV19 to TRBJ2-3; D is uncertain. In germline, CDR1 is LNHDA, CDR2 SQIVND (reference sequence). V shed 3 bases and J shed 6 bases, with 7 bases lying between them. This CDR3 is 12 amino acids long. CDR3 DNA sequence: TGTGCCAGTAGTATGGTTCGGGATACGCAGTATTTT. It encodes CASSMVRDTQYF.

The rearrangement joins TRBV15 to TRBJ2-1; the match to TRBD2 covers 12 bases. Germline V gene data show CDR1 as LNHNV and CDR2 as YYDKDF (reference sequence). Trimming cost V 1 base and J 10 bases; bases outside gene matches: 8. The CDR3 covers 16 residues. This CDR3 reads CATSRGLAGGAEEQFF. CDR3 nucleotide sequence: TGTGCCACCAGCAGAGGGCTAGCGGGGGGGGCGGAGGAGCAGTTCTTC.

This rearrangement joins TRBV27 to TRBJ2-2; 11 bases line up with TRBD2. This CDR3 is 18 amino acids long. Germline assignment: CDR1 MNHEY and CDR2 SMNVEV (reference sequence). After removal of 2 bases from V and 5 bases from J, the junction contained 10 bases not matched to a gene. Written as DNA, the CDR3 is TGTGCCAGCAGTTTAAGGGCCATACTAGCGGGAGATACCGGGGAGCTGTTTTTT. This gives the protein CASSLRAILAGDTGELFF.

This chain joins TRBV7-3 and TRBJ1-2, with D maybe TRBD1 (6 bases). The CDR3 consists of 14 residues. Trimming took off 5 bases at V and 2 bases at J, with 12 bases between the two ends. The germline V gene encodes CDR1 SGHTA and CDR2 FQGTGA. CDR3 coding DNA: TGTGCCAGCAGCCCCGGACAGTCCAACTATGGCTACACCTTC. This gives the protein CASSPGQSNYGYTF.

This CDR3 reads CASSPGQGLQETQYF. The CDR3 nucleotides read TGTGCCAGCAGTCCGGGACAGGGCCTACAAGAGACCCAGTACTTC. The rearrangement links TRBV27 to TRBJ2-5, with 9 positions matching TRBD1. The CDR3 spans 15 residues. Germline lookup yields CDR1 MNHEY and CDR2 SMNVEV (reference sequence). The trim removed 5 bases at V and 2 bases at J, leaving 6 bases unmatched.

The chain carries TRBV4-3 and TRBJ2-1, with 8 positions matching TRBD2. Germline assignment: CDR1 LGHNA and CDR2 YSLEER. Unmatched junction bases numbered 8, after V lost 2 bases and J lost 8 bases. CDR3 length: 15 residues. The CDR3 nucleotides read TGCGCCAGCAGCCAACCCGGACTAGCCCGGGATGAGCAGTTCTTC. Translating it yields CASSQPGLARDEQFF.

The chain is built from TRBV5-5 and TRBJ1-5; maybe TRBD1 (5 bases). CDR3 length: 13 residues. From germline, CDR1 is SGHKS and CDR2 YYEKEE (reference sequence). The V and J ends lost 7 bases and 2 bases respectively, with 10 bases between them. This CDR3 reads CASHPGGNQPQHF. The CDR3 region has the DNA TGTGCCAGCCATCCGGGGGGCAATCAGCCCCAGCATTTT.

This rearrangement joins TRBV27 to TRBJ2-1; TRBD1 matches at 7 bases. The junction had 18 bases not matched to a gene; V was cut back by 5 bases and J by 5 bases. The CDR3 is 18 amino acids. Germline CDR1 MNHEY, CDR2 SMNVEV (reference sequence). The CDR3 coding sequence is TGTGCCAGCAGTCCCTTCCCGACAGGGCCAAGGGGAGACAATGAGCAGTTCTTC. This translates into CASSPFPTGPRGDNEQFF.

This clone was observed a few times. The chain is built from TRBV4-1 and TRBJ2-7; TRBD2 matches 15 bases. In germline, CDR1 is MGHRA, CDR2 YSYEKL. This CDR3 comprises 18 residues. Trimming took 1 base from V and 5 from J; bases not matched to a gene: 9. CDR3 in amino acids: CASSQVDLGLAGGNEQYF. The CDR3 region has the DNA TGCGCCAGCAGCCAAGTAGACTTGGGACTAGCGGGAGGTAACGAGCAGTACTTC.